This is a list of T cell receptor beta chains from one sample in a study of vaccination and CD4 T cells after COVID-19. The antigens for these receptors are not known. TCRdb fed the PCR reads into MiXCR, producing one record per CDR3 protein. The top ten hold roughly 4% of the sample, which has about 20,000 distinct CDR3 sequences, around 63% seen once. The material sequenced was CD4+ T cells from blood, cultured in vitro. The source of these receptors is a human donor who had recovered from COVID-19. Each CDR3 is given with its conserved first and last residue. Each record gives: clone size, D gene, V gene, J gene, CDR3 DNA, CDR3 protein. A D gene is named only where the DNA matches it firmly. Clone size, where shown, is once, few, many, or a class for clones that have expanded.

size: .
D: .
V: TRBV27
J: TRBJ2-3
DNA: TGTGCCAGCAGTATCCGGGACGGGGCAGGAGCAGATACGCAGTATTTT
CDR3: CASSIRDGAGADTQYF

size: once
D: TRBD2
V: TRBV5-1
J: TRBJ2-7
DNA: TGCGCCAGCAGCTTGGCCCCGGGACTAGCGGGAGGGTCCTACGAGCAGTACTTC
CDR3: CASSLAPGLAGGSYEQYF

size: few
D: TRBD2
V: TRBV20-1
J: TRBJ2-5
DNA: TGCAGTGCATTGACTAGCAGAGAGACCCAGTACTTC
CDR3: CSALTSRETQYF

size: .
D: .
V: TRBV20-1
J: TRBJ1-2
DNA: TGCAGTGCTTGGACGGTGAACTATGGCTACACCTTC
CDR3: CSAWTVNYGYTF

size: .
D: TRBD1
V: TRBV27
J: TRBJ2-3
DNA: TGTGCCAGCGGGACAGCCCGCACAGATACGCAGTATTTT
CDR3: CASGTARTDTQYF

size: .
D: .
V: TRBV5-1
J: TRBJ2-3
DNA: TGCGCCAGCAGCATTCAGAGCACAGATACGCAGTATTTT
CDR3: CASSIQSTDTQYF

size: .
D: .
V: TRBV6-5
J: TRBJ2-7
DNA: TGTGCCAGCAGTTACTCGGGCAGGTACCCCTACGAGCAGTACTTC
CDR3: CASSYSGRYPYEQYF

size: .
D: .
V: TRBV12-3/TRBV12-4
J: TRBJ1-6
DNA: TGTGCCAGCAGTTTTCTCGGGGCTGGATCACCCCTCCACTTT
CDR3: CASSFLGAGSPLHF

size: few
D: .
V: TRBV27
J: TRBJ1-6
DNA: TGTGCCAGCAGTAGGACTGGAGACAATTCACCCCTCCACTTT
CDR3: CASSRTGDNSPLHF

size: .
D: TRBD2
V: TRBV19
J: TRBJ2-5
DNA: TGTGCCAGTAGTGAGCTAGCGGGAGCTGAGACCCAGTACTTC
CDR3: CASSELAGAETQYF

size: .
D: .
V: TRBV27
J: TRBJ1-5
DNA: TGTGCCAGCAGTCCCCTGAGGAGCAATCAGCCCCAGCATTTT
CDR3: CASSPLRSNQPQHF

size: .
D: .
V: TRBV6-2/TRBV6-3
J: TRBJ2-7
DNA: TGTGCCAGCAGCCTAGGCGGGACTGCTGGGGCGCAGAACTTC
CDR3: CASSLGGTAGAQNF

size: .
D: TRBD2
V: TRBV24-1
J: TRBJ2-2
DNA: TGTGCCACCAGTGATACCGGGACTAGCGGGCCCCCGGGCACCGGGGAGCTGTTTTTT
CDR3: CATSDTGTSGPPGTGELFF

size: .
D: .
V: TRBV27
J: TRBJ1-5
DNA: TGTGCCAGCCCCCTGCGGGGGACTAAAAATCAGCCCCAGCATTTT
CDR3: CASPLRGTKNQPQHF

size: .
D: .
V: TRBV7-8
J: TRBJ1-2
DNA: TGTGCCAGCAGCCCGGACAGACGGTATGACTACACCTTC
CDR3: CASSPDRRYDYTF

size: .
D: .
V: TRBV27
J: TRBJ1-1
DNA: TGTGCCAGCAGTCAGCACCTGAACACTGAAGCTTTCTTT
CDR3: CASSQHLNTEAFF

size: .
D: TRBD2
V: TRBV28
J: TRBJ2-5
DNA: TGTGCCAGCACCCCCTCGGCTAGCGGGAGAGTGGAGACCCAGTACTTC
CDR3: CASTPSASGRVETQYF

size: .
D: TRBD2
V: TRBV7-6
J: TRBJ2-3
DNA: TGTGCCAGCAGCTTATCTAGCGGGGAAGTAGATACGCAGTATTTT
CDR3: CASSLSSGEVDTQYF

size: .
D: .
V: TRBV7-2
J: TRBJ2-7
DNA: TGTGCCAGCAGCTTAGGGGGAGGCTACGAGCAGTACTTC
CDR3: CASSLGGGYEQYF

size: .
D: .
V: TRBV20-1
J: TRBJ1-1
DNA: TGCAGTGGGGAACGGGACACTGAAGCTTTCTTT
CDR3: CSGERDTEAFF

size: .
D: TRBD1
V: TRBV20-1
J: TRBJ1-1
DNA: TGCAGTGCTAGTATACCCGACAGGGCGAAGAACACTGAAGCTTTCTTT
CDR3: CSASIPDRAKNTEAFF

size: .
D: .
V: TRBV19
J: TRBJ2-3
DNA: TGTGCCAGTAGTCGAGACTTAGCTGTTACGCAGTATTTT
CDR3: CASSRDLAVTQYF

size: .
D: .
V: TRBV10-3
J: TRBJ2-6
DNA: TGTGCCATCAGTGAGTCGGGCAGGGCTGGGGCCAACGTCCTGACTTTC
CDR3: CAISESGRAGANVLTF

size: .
D: .
V: TRBV6-1
J: TRBJ1-2
DNA: TGTGCCAGCCTAAAGGGGGTCGGACCCTATGGCTACACCTTC
CDR3: CASLKGVGPYGYTF

size: .
D: .
V: TRBV6-1
J: TRBJ1-2
DNA: TGTGCCAGCAGTGAGGACTATGGCTACACCTTC
CDR3: CASSEDYGYTF

size: .
D: TRBD1
V: TRBV20-1
J: TRBJ1-2
DNA: TGCAGTGCTTGGGACAGGTTCGGTAACTATGGCTACACCTTC
CDR3: CSAWDRFGNYGYTF

size: .
D: .
V: TRBV6-1
J: TRBJ2-7
DNA: TGTGCCAGCAGAGACTTGGACGAGCAGTACTTC
CDR3: CASRDLDEQYF

size: few
D: .
V: TRBV15
J: TRBJ1-1
DNA: TGTGCCACCAGCGGGTTACAGGGATCGGGTGAAGCTTTCTTT
CDR3: CATSGLQGSGEAFF

size: .
D: .
V: TRBV5-1
J: TRBJ1-1
DNA: TGCGCCAGCAGCTTGGATTGGGGGGACGCTGAAGCTTTCTTT
CDR3: CASSLDWGDAEAFF

size: .
D: .
V: TRBV20-1
J: TRBJ1-3
DNA: TGCAGTGCTAGAGATACCACAGGGAGTGGAAACACCATATATTTT
CDR3: CSARDTTGSGNTIYF

size: .
D: .
V: TRBV4-1
J: TRBJ1-3
DNA: TGCGCCAGCAGCCAACTACAGGCCCCTGGAAACACCATATATTTT
CDR3: CASSQLQAPGNTIYF

size: .
D: TRBD1
V: TRBV6-5
J: TRBJ1-2
DNA: TGTGCCAGCAGTTACTGGGGGCCCAGGGACAGGGCGGATGAGGGCTACACCTTC
CDR3: CASSYWGPRDRADEGYTF

size: .
D: .
V: TRBV6-1
J: TRBJ1-2
DNA: TGTGCCAGCAGCAAGACAGCCAACTATGGCTACACCTTC
CDR3: CASSKTANYGYTF

size: .
D: .
V: TRBV11-3
J: TRBJ1-3
DNA: TGTGCCAGCAGCTCACAGGGAACGGAATATTTT
CDR3: CASSSQGTEYF

size: once
D: .
V: TRBV6-2/TRBV6-3
J: TRBJ1-1
DNA: TGTGCCAGCAGTCTGGGGCGAGTGAACACTGAAGCTTTCTTT
CDR3: CASSLGRVNTEAFF

size: .
D: TRBD1
V: TRBV11-3
J: TRBJ1-2
DNA: TGTGCCAGCAGCCCCAGGACAGGTTGGGACTATGGCTACACCTTC
CDR3: CASSPRTGWDYGYTF

size: .
D: TRBD1
V: TRBV11-2
J: TRBJ2-7
DNA: TGTGCCAGCAGTACACAGGGGGCGGGCGAGCAGTACTTC
CDR3: CASSTQGAGEQYF

size: .
D: .
V: TRBV20-1
J: TRBJ1-2
DNA: TGCAGTGCTAGTCTTGGGGGGGCTGGTGGCTACACCTTC
CDR3: CSASLGGAGGYTF

size: few
D: TRBD1
V: TRBV2
J: TRBJ1-6
DNA: TGTGCCAGCGGGACAGCTAATTCACCCCTCCACTTT
CDR3: CASGTANSPLHF

size: .
D: TRBD1
V: TRBV7-2
J: TRBJ2-7
DNA: TGTGCCAGCAGCATCTACAGGGGCTACGAGCAGTACTTC
CDR3: CASSIYRGYEQYF

size: large
D: .
V: TRBV28
J: TRBJ1-6
DNA: TGTGCCAGCCGTTCCCCCAGCTCCTATAATTCACCCCTCCACTTT
CDR3: CASRSPSSYNSPLHF

size: .
D: .
V: TRBV7-2
J: TRBJ2-1
DNA: TGTGCCAGCAGCTTAAGGGGTGCTGGTGAGCAGTTCTTC
CDR3: CASSLRGAGEQFF

size: .
D: TRBD1
V: TRBV6-1
J: TRBJ1-2
DNA: TGTGCCAGCCGCCGGACAGGACACAACTATGGCTACACCTTC
CDR3: CASRRTGHNYGYTF

size: .
D: TRBD1
V: TRBV19
J: TRBJ2-1
DNA: TGTGCCAGTAGTATGCGGGACAGGGGATTCCGGGAGCAGTTCTTC
CDR3: CASSMRDRGFREQFF

size: .
D: TRBD1
V: TRBV4-3
J: TRBJ1-2
DNA: TGCGCCAGCAGCCACGCCGGGACAGGGTCTGGCTACACCTTC
CDR3: CASSHAGTGSGYTF

size: .
D: .
V: TRBV18
J: TRBJ1-2
DNA: TGTGCCAGCTCACCAATAGCCCCCCTCCAGGGGCTCTATGGCTACACCTTC
CDR3: CASSPIAPLQGLYGYTF

size: .
D: .
V: TRBV20-1
J: TRBJ1-1
DNA: TGCAGTGCCCATGCTGGGGGACACCTGAACACTGAAGCTTTCTTT
CDR3: CSAHAGGHLNTEAFF

size: .
D: TRBD2
V: TRBV19
J: TRBJ2-1
DNA: TGTGCCAGTAGTACCGACTCGGGACTAGCGGTATACAATGAGCAGTTCTTC
CDR3: CASSTDSGLAVYNEQFF

size: few
D: .
V: TRBV27
J: TRBJ1-2
DNA: TGTGCCAGCAGTTCTGGAGTTTCCTATGGCTACACCTTC
CDR3: CASSSGVSYGYTF

size: .
D: .
V: TRBV20-1
J: TRBJ1-1
DNA: TGCAGTGCTAGAGATCTCGACGGTAACACTGAAGCTTTCTTT
CDR3: CSARDLDGNTEAFF

size: .
D: .
V: TRBV6-2/TRBV6-3
J: TRBJ2-5
DNA: TGTGCCAGCCTCCCCGGGGGTAAAGTGGCGAAGGAGACCCAGTACTTC
CDR3: CASLPGGKVAKETQYF

size: few
D: .
V: TRBV7-9
J: TRBJ2-3
DNA: TGTGCCAGCAGCTTATGGGGACCAAACACAGATACGCAGTATTTT
CDR3: CASSLWGPNTDTQYF

size: .
D: .
V: TRBV21-1
J: TRBJ2-7
DNA: TGTGCCAGCAGCAAAGAAGCGGGAGGGCCCCTTGGCTCCTACGAGCAGTACTTC
CDR3: CASSKEAGGPLGSYEQYF

size: .
D: .
V: TRBV4-1
J: TRBJ2-3
DNA: TGCGCCAGCAGCCAATATCCATGGGACCCAGATACGCAGTATTTT
CDR3: CASSQYPWDPDTQYF

size: .
D: .
V: TRBV15
J: TRBJ2-2
DNA: TGTGCCACCAGCAGGGGGACTCGAGGGGGCACCGGGGAGCTGTTTTTT
CDR3: CATSRGTRGGTGELFF

size: .
D: TRBD1
V: TRBV29-1
J: TRBJ1-5
DNA: TGCAGCGTTGAAGAACAGGGGGTACGACCCAATCAGCCCCAGCATTTT
CDR3: CSVEEQGVRPNQPQHF

size: once
D: .
V: TRBV7-2
J: TRBJ1-2
DNA: TGTGCCAGCCGTTCTGGGGCCCGCTATGGCTACACCTTC
CDR3: CASRSGARYGYTF

size: once
D: .
V: TRBV6-2/TRBV6-3
J: TRBJ1-1
DNA: TGTGCCAGCAGGAGAGAACGGAGAGAAAACACTGAAGCTTTCTTT
CDR3: CASRRERRENTEAFF

size: .
D: TRBD2
V: TRBV2
J: TRBJ2-1
DNA: TGTGCCAGCAACACAGCGGGGGGCCTGGGGGAGCAGTTCTTC
CDR3: CASNTAGGLGEQFF